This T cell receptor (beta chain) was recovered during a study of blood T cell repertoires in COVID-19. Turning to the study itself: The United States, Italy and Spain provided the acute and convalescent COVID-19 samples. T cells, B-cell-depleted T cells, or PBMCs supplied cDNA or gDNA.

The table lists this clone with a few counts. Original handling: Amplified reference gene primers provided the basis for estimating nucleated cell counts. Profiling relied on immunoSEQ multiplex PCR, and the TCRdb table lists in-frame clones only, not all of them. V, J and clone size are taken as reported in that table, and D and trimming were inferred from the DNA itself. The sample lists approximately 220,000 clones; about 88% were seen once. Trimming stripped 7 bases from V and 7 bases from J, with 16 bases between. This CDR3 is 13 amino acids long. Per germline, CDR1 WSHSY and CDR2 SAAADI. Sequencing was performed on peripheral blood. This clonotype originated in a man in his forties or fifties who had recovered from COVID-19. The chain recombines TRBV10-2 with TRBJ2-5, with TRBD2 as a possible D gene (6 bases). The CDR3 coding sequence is TGCGCCAGCACCGGACTACGTTCAGGGACCCAGTACTTC. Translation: CASTGLRSGTQYF.